Listed here is a single T cell receptor (beta chain). Its matching antigen is unknown. These data are taken from a study of T cell responses to AZD1222 COVID-19 vaccine. Overall study findings and caveats: Nearly half of spike-specific TCRs reportedly target variant regions that are unmutated in the B.1.351 and B.1.1.7 variants.

Sequencing was performed with immunoSEQ multiplex PCR; in TCRdb, only in-frame clones are kept and a portion is missing. The table lists roughly 120,000 clones, around 88% of them singletons. V shed 0 bases and J shed 6 bases, with 11 bases lying between them. The CDR3 is 13 residues long. Germline-derived CDR1 and CDR2 are GTSNPN and SVGIG (reference sequence). The gene calls are TRBV30 and TRBJ1-2, with D tentatively TRBD1 (5 bases). This TCR came from an adult who received the AZD1222 COVID-19 vaccine. Source: peripheral blood, taken 28 days after the second AZD1222 dose. CDR3 protein: CAWSVGLGHGYTF. For the CDR3, the DNA is TGTGCCTGGAGTGTGGGACTGGGGCATGGCTACACCTTC. The variable domain in full, with the rest retrieved from reference TRBV30 and TRBJ1-2, is SQTIHQWPATLVQPVGSPLSLECTVEGTSNPNLYWYRQAAGRGLQLLFYSVGIGQISSEVPQNLSASRPQDRQFILSSKKLLLSDSGFYLCAWSVGLGHGYTFGSGTRLTVV.